These 7 T cell receptor beta chains originate from one sample sequenced in a study of molecular identifiers for immune sequencing clone quantification. TCRdb ran MiXCR on the PCR reads and lists one entry per CDR3 protein. The sample contains under 350,000 distinct CDR3 sequences, roughly a quarter of which appear only once. Material: naive CD8+ T cells from blood, with Jurkat cell RNA spiked in. Specified subset: FACS-sorted CD8+CD4-CCR7+CD45RA+ naive T cells. All receptors come from a human donor in good health. Some libraries in this study had Jurkat cell RNA spiked in.

This clonotype was counted a few times. This chain uses TRBV4-1 with TRBJ2-5; tentative D call: TRBD1 (6 bases). The CDR3 contains 20 residues. The V end was cut by 4 bases, the J end by 1 base, with 28 bases between. CDR1 and CDR2 (germline): MGHRA, YSYEKL. In DNA, the CDR3 is TGCGCCAGCAGCCCGCACCGACAGTATTCCCCCAGGGGAGTCCAAGAGACCCAGTACTTC. Protein product: CASSPHRQYSPRGVQETQYF.

V is TRBV27 and J is TRBJ2-3; possibly TRBD1 or TRBD2 for D (5 bases each). The CDR3 sequence is 14 residues long. V was clipped by 3 bases and J by 7 bases, with 14 bases between them. Germline CDR1 MNHEY, CDR2 SMNVEV (reference sequence). CDR3 residues: CASSLGTEGYTQYF. Here the CDR3 DNA reads TGTGCCAGCAGTTTGGGGACCGAGGGTTATACGCAGTATTTT.

V and J are TRBV7-9 and TRBJ2-7, with TRBD2 identical over 9 bases. The germline V gene has CDR1 SEHNR and CDR2 FQNEAQ (reference sequence). J gave up 0 bases and V 4 bases, and 7 bases lay outside the gene matches. The length of the CDR3 is 16 residues. CDR3 nucleotides: TGTGCCAGCAGCTCCCCTAGCGGGGACAGCTCCTACGAGCAGTACTTC. It translates to CASSSPSGDSSYEQYF.

Points on this clonotype: This could be a read error, since a much larger clone is one nucleotide away. CDR3 sequence: CASSRLRQGSYEQYF. The CDR3 coding sequence is TGTGCCAGCAGCCGACTCCGACAGGGCTCCTACGAGCAGTACTTC. The chain links TRBV28 to TRBJ2-7; 7 bases match TRBD1. The CDR3 length is 15 residues. Germline-derived CDR1 and CDR2 are MDHEN and SYDVKM. Trimming cost V 6 bases and J 0 bases; bases outside gene matches: 8.

This clonotype has at least ten counts. This rearrangement joins TRBV7-8 to TRBJ1-1; the D gene is possibly TRBD1 (6 bases). The CDR3 runs to 13 residues. The germline V and J ends were trimmed by 1 base and 7 bases, with 10 bases remaining between them. Germline CDR1 reads SGHVS; CDR2 reads FQNEAQ. DNA for the CDR3: TGTGCCAGCAGCTTAGGAGGGGGAAGTGAAGCTTTCTTT. Protein product: CASSLGGGSEAFF. Full variable domain (missing parts from reference TRBV7-8 and TRBJ1-1): GAGVSQSPRYKVAKRGQDVALRCDPISGHVSLFWYQQALGQGPEFLTYFQNEAQLDKSGLPSDRFFAERPEGSVSTLKIQRTQQEDSAVYLCASSLGGGSEAFFGQGTRLTVV.

This clonotype came up many times. The J gene is TRBJ2-7, the V gene TRBV20-1; 7 bases align to TRBD1. The CDR3 runs 13 residues. The V gene end was trimmed by 6 bases and the J gene end by 2 bases; junction bases not matched to a gene: 7. The germline gives CDR1 DFQATT, CDR2 SNEGSKA (reference sequence). The chain's CDR3 is CSASTGTAYEQYF. The CDR3 nucleotides are TGCAGTGCCAGTACCGGGACAGCCTACGAGCAGTACTTC.

There are many counts of this clonotype. This sequence joins TRBV5-4 and TRBJ2-7; D gene unclear. Germline CDR1 reads SGHNT; CDR2 reads YYREEE (reference sequence). The CDR3 runs to 13 residues. Trimming pared 2 bases from V and 4 bases from J, leaving 10 bases between. In DNA form, the CDR3 reads TGTGCCAGCAGCTTTGGGCAGGATTACGAGCAGTACTTC. This translates into CASSFGQDYEQYF.